This TCR beta chain is from a study of preoperative IRX-2 immunotherapy in early breast cancer. Treatment of the sample: preoperative locoregional IRX-2 cytokine immunotherapy. Preoperative locoregional IRX-2 cytokine immunotherapy was tested in the phase Ib source study. Sequencing used immunoSEQ multiplex PCR; TCRdb keeps in-frame clones, though not all of them. The sample yields under 40,000 clones, roughly 91% seen once. This CDR3 has 14 amino acids. V usage is TRBV1 and J usage is TRBJ1-2; the tabulated D call, TRBD1, remains unverified against the DNA. TRBV1 is assigned pseudogene status. The source is a human donor with breast cancer. The sample here was tumor tissue, taken after IRX-2 immunotherapy. The CDR3 spells CASSQEGQYYGYTF. The CDR3 DNA reads TGCGCCAGCAGCCAAGAGGGCCAGTACTATGGCTACACCTTC.